The 27 T cell receptor beta chains below were found in one sample sequenced in a study of vaccination effects on CD4 cells after COVID-19. The assay was immunoSEQ multiplex PCR, and TCRdb's table has in-frame clones only and misses some. The sample includes about 59,000 clones, just under 80% seen only once; the top ten take roughly 2%. The antigens these receptors bind are not known. Pools of viral peptides were used by the ViraFEST assay to expand antigen-specific CD4+ T cells ahead of sequencing. It was after 10 days of culture that CD4+ T cells were isolated. Two-dose BNT162b2 or mRNA-1273 vaccination was given to participants. Sequencing was performed on CD4+ T cells from PBMCs cultured with HCoV-OC43 spike peptides, taken after COVID-19 vaccination. Indicated subset: HCoV-OC43 spike overlapping peptide pool stimulation. The source is a human donor who received a COVID-19 vaccine.

The gene calls are TRBV7-7 and TRBJ2-5; 8 bases map to TRBD1. CDR1 and CDR2 (germline): SSHAT, FNYEAQ (reference sequence). The CDR3 length is 14 residues. Trimming removed 5 bases from V and 4 bases from J; junction bases left unmatched: 6. CDR3 sequence (DNA): TGTGCCAGCAGCCGGACAGGGAGGCGAGAGACCCAGTACTTC. This gives the protein CASSRTGRRETQYF.

This chain connects TRBV12-3 or TRBV12-4 to TRBJ1-2; D is unresolved. Trimming pared 2 bases from V and 7 bases from J, leaving 5 bases between. This CDR3 contains 11 residues. CDR3 region: CASSLRGGYTF. The DNA for the CDR3 is TGTGCCAGCAGTTTACGTGGTGGCTACACCTTC.

This clone is a singleton in its sample. J is TRBJ1-1 and V is TRBV4-1; D gene ambiguous. The ends were cut back, 6 bases at V and 5 bases at J, with 13 bases in the middle. The CDR3 contains 13 residues. The germline V gene has CDR1 MGHRA and CDR2 YSYEKL. The CDR3 protein is CASRTALGTEAFF. CDR3 in DNA: TGCGCCAGCAGGACGGCCCTCGGGACTGAAGCTTTCTTT.

The chain has TRBV6-6 and TRBJ1-1; no reliable D call. This CDR3 is built from 14 residues. V lost 2 bases and J lost 4, with 11 bases in between. Germline V lookup: CDR1 MNHNY, CDR2 SVGAGI (reference sequence). Written as DNA, the CDR3 is TGTGCCAGCAGTTACCGAACCTCGGTCACTGAAGCTTTCTTT. Its protein is CASSYRTSVTEAFF.

The rearrangement uses TRBV18 and TRBJ2-3, with D unresolved. The CDR3 has 14 amino acids. Trimming took 6 bases from V and 0 from J, leaving 10 bases between them. Germline lookup yields CDR1 KGHSH and CDR2 LQKENI. CDR3 in amino acids: CASSPGRSTDTQYF. The DNA for the CDR3 is TGTGCCAGCTCTCCCGGACGGAGCACAGATACGCAGTATTTT.

This clone appeared a few times. V and J are TRBV6-6 and TRBJ2-5; 9 bases align to TRBD2. With V trimmed by 5 bases and J by 2 bases, 9 bases remained unmatched. Germline V gene data show CDR1 as MNHNY and CDR2 as SVGAGI (reference sequence). CDR3 length equals 16 residues. The CDR3 DNA sequence: TGTGCCAGCAGTCGCAGAGTAGCGGGGGTACAAGAGACCCAGTACTTC. Amino acids: CASSRRVAGVQETQYF.

The rearrangement joins TRBV30 to TRBJ2-2, with no clear D. CDR1 and CDR2 (germline): GTSNPN, SVGIG (reference sequence). Trimming pared 3 bases from V and 1 base from J, leaving 15 bases between. CDR3 size: 16 residues. The CDR3 sequence is CAWRNGRALNTGELFF. The DNA of the CDR3 is TGTGCCTGGAGGAACGGACGGGCCCTGAACACCGGGGAGCTGTTTTTT.

The gene calls are TRBV5-1 and TRBJ2-3; no reliable D call. Germline CDR1 reads SGHRS; CDR2 reads YFSETQ. The length of the CDR3 is 15 residues. Trimming removed 5 bases at V and 2 bases at J, with 15 bases between. The CDR3 DNA is TGCGCCAGCAGTCTGACTCGGCCCGACACAGATACGCAGTATTTT. Its protein is CASSLTRPDTDTQYF.

J is TRBJ1-1 and V is TRBV30, with a weak D call TRBD1 (6 bases). The CDR3 runs 15 residues. V dropped 0 bases and J dropped 1 base, with 12 bases sitting between them. Per germline, CDR1 GTSNPN and CDR2 SVGIG (reference sequence). The CDR3 region has the DNA TGTGCCTGGAGTGTACCTGACAGGCAGAACACTGAAGCTTTCTTT. Protein product: CAWSVPDRQNTEAFF. The full variable domain, rest sourced from reference TRBV30 and TRBJ1-1, is SQTIHQWPATLVQPVGSPLSLECTVEGTSNPNLYWYRQAAGRGLQLLFYSVGIGQISSEVPQNLSASRPQDRQFILSSKKLLLSDSGFYLCAWSVPDRQNTEAFFGQGTRLTVV.

V usage is TRBV10-3 and J usage is TRBJ2-1; D is undetermined. This CDR3 has 15 residues. CDR1 and CDR2 (germline): ENHRY, SYGVKD. V was shortened by 4 bases and J by 4 bases, with 14 bases between the two germline ends. The CDR3 DNA reads TGTGCCATCAGTGTCGGAAACCCGAATTACAATGAGCAGTTCTTC. Amino acid sequence: CAISVGNPNYNEQFF.

The chain joins TRBV21-1 to TRBJ2-7; TRBD1 is taken as the D call from the table, unchecked against the DNA. TRBV21-1 is classified as a pseudogene. The CDR3 is made up of 15 amino acids. CDR3: CASRPWGPSSYEQYV. CDR3 coding DNA: TGTGCCAGCAGGCCTTGGGGCCCGAGCTCCTACGAGCAGTACGTC.

The V and J genes are TRBV12-3 or TRBV12-4 and TRBJ2-5; no clear D. Between the trimmed V and J ends, which lost 5 bases and 6 bases, there was a span of 13 bases. The CDR3 consists of 13 residues. CDR3 protein: CASSLGTIQTQYF. The CDR3 DNA is TGTGCCAGCAGTCTGGGTACTATCCAGACCCAGTACTTC.

The genes are TRBV15 and TRBJ1-4, with D maybe TRBD1 (5 bases). V was clipped by 0 bases and J by 5 bases, with 13 bases between them. Germline loops: CDR1 LNHNV, CDR2 YYDKDF (reference sequence). The CDR3 runs 16 residues. CDR3 sequence reads: CATSRDRTGLNEKLFF. For the CDR3, the DNA is TGTGCCACCAGCAGAGATCGAACAGGACTAAATGAAAAACTGTTTTTT.

The chain joins TRBV21-1 to TRBJ2-2. TRBV21-1 is a known pseudogene. The CDR3 is 17 amino acids. This CDR3 is CASSKPPEGLGTGELFF. The DNA for the CDR3 is TGTGCCAGCAGCAAACCCCCCGAAGGGTTGGGCACCGGGGAGCTGTTTTTT.

The chain couples TRBV6-6 to TRBJ1-4; no reliable D call. CDR1 is MNHNY and CDR2 is SVGAGI in the germline V gene (reference sequence). The CDR3 has 16 residues. Trimming stripped 0 bases from V and 2 bases from J, with 10 bases between. The CDR3 DNA is TGTGCCAGCAGTTACTCGATGGGCGCGACTAATGAAAAACTGTTTTTT. It encodes CASSYSMGATNEKLFF.

The rearrangement links TRBV4-1 to TRBJ2-2; TRBD2 aligns across 15 bases. Germline loops: CDR1 MGHRA, CDR2 YSYEKL. Trimming at V came to 4 bases and at J to 1 base, leaving 13 bases not matched to a gene. The CDR3 loop spans 21 amino acids. The CDR3 DNA reads TGCGCCAGCAGCCGCGGTCCCCTCGGGACTAGCGGGGGGTTGAACACCGGGGAGCTGTTTTTT. This gives the protein CASSRGPLGTSGGLNTGELFF.

A single count supports this clone. This chain joins TRBV6-5 and TRBJ1-6; D may be TRBD1 (6 bases). Germline V gene data show CDR1 as MNHEY and CDR2 as SVGAGI. This CDR3 spans 15 amino acids. Trimming cost V 8 bases and J 7 bases, with 18 bases left between them. CDR3 nucleotide sequence: TGTGCCAGCCGAGCGTCAGGGCAGGGGAATTCACCCCTCCACTTT. Its translation: CASRASGQGNSPLHF.

The chain uses TRBV24-1 and TRBJ2-2, with 8 bases matching TRBD2. The CDR3 is 17 residues long. In germline, CDR1 is KGHDR, CDR2 SFDVKD. Trimming at V came to 4 bases and at J to 6 bases, leaving 12 bases not matched to a gene. The CDR3 sequence: CATSDQPGTSDAGELFF. CDR3 DNA: TGTGCCACCAGTGACCAGCCCGGGACTAGTGACGCCGGGGAGCTGTTTTTT.

The chain uses TRBV5-1 and TRBJ2-2; D possibly corresponds to TRBD2 (6 bases). Germline loops: CDR1 SGHRS, CDR2 YFSETQ. CDR3 length: 15 residues. The germline V and J ends were trimmed by 7 bases and 1 base, with 14 bases remaining between them. CDR3 bases: TGCGCCAGCTGTAGGGACTCACTGAACACCGGGGAGCTGTTTTTT. This encodes CASCRDSLNTGELFF.

This clone was found a few times. The chain has TRBV2 and TRBJ2-2; 7 positions agree with TRBD1. This CDR3 has 14 residues. Per germline, CDR1 SNHLY and CDR2 FYNNEI. J lost 7 bases, V lost 3 bases, and 5 bases had no gene match. The CDR3 coding sequence is TGTGCCAGCAGTGACGTCAGGGGGTACGGGGAGCTGTTTTTT. Translating gives CASSDVRGYGELFF.

CDR3 residues: CASRQGTAVPYEQYV. The CDR3 DNA is TGTGCCAGCAGGCAAGGGACAGCCGTACCCTACGAGCAGTACGTC. The chain combines TRBV2 with TRBJ2-7, with 7 bases aligning to TRBD1. Per germline, CDR1 SNHLY and CDR2 FYNNEI. V lost 6 bases, J lost 2 bases, and 10 bases stayed unmatched. The CDR3 totals 15 residues.

The count of this clone is one. This chain links TRBV6-2 or TRBV6-3 with TRBJ2-5; D ambiguous. The CDR3 contains 14 residues. Germline lookup yields CDR1 MNHEY and CDR2 SVGEGT. The germline V and J ends were trimmed by 0 bases and 5 bases, with 10 bases remaining between them. The CDR3 loop reads CASSYSPFWETQYF. The CDR3 bases are TGTGCCAGCAGTTACTCGCCTTTTTGGGAGACCCAGTACTTC.

The V and J genes are TRBV11-2 and TRBJ2-5; D tentatively fits TRBD1 or TRBD2 (6 bases each). The CDR3 consists of 19 residues. Per germline, CDR1 SGHAT and CDR2 FQNNGV. V lost 5 bases and J lost 3, with 28 bases in between. The DNA for the CDR3 is TGTGCCAGCAGCACATATAGGGGGAACGATGGTTGGGAGGAAGAGACCCAGTACTTC. This codes for CASSTYRGNDGWEEETQYF.

This clone has a single count. The chain employs TRBV7-3 and TRBJ2-1; 9 positions agree with TRBD1. The CDR3 runs to 18 residues. The germline V gene encodes CDR1 SGHTA and CDR2 FQGTGA. V shed 5 bases and J 4 bases; nucleotides not matched to a gene: 15. The CDR3 spells CASSRGQGIVGSYNEQFF. The CDR3 bases are TGTGCCAGCAGCCGGGGACAGGGCATAGTAGGATCTTACAATGAGCAGTTCTTC.

This clone was seen once. This sequence joins TRBV3-1 (or the pseudogene TRBV3-2) and TRBJ2-5; 9 nucleotides match TRBD1. The germline V gene encodes CDR1 LGHDT and CDR2 YNNKEL (reference sequence). The CDR3 runs to 17 residues. Trimming removed 2 bases from V and 3 bases from J; junction bases left unmatched: 10. DNA for the CDR3: TGTGCCAGCAGCCAACTCTTTCGGCGACAGGGGGAAGAGACCCAGTACTTC. Amino acid sequence: CASSQLFRRQGEETQYF.

The chain has TRBV18 and TRBJ2-5; the D is unclear. The CDR3 length is 14 residues. The V end lost 2 bases, the J end lost 2 bases, and 9 bases lay between the germline ends. Germline V gene sequence: CDR1 KGHSH, CDR2 LQKENI. CDR3 sequence (DNA): TGTGCCAGCTCACCATCGACGGTACAAGAGACCCAGTACTTC. This codes for CASSPSTVQETQYF.

In its sample, this clone was seen a few times. The chain recombines TRBV30 with TRBJ2-2, with 9 bases aligning to TRBD1. This CDR3 has 15 residues. Losses at the gene ends were 4 bases for V and 1 base for J; bases not matched to a gene: 4. Germline V CDR1 and CDR2: GTSNPN, SVGIG (reference sequence). The CDR3 loop is CAWTAGQGNTGELFF. In DNA, the CDR3 is TGTGCCTGGACAGCGGGACAGGGGAACACCGGGGAGCTGTTTTTT.